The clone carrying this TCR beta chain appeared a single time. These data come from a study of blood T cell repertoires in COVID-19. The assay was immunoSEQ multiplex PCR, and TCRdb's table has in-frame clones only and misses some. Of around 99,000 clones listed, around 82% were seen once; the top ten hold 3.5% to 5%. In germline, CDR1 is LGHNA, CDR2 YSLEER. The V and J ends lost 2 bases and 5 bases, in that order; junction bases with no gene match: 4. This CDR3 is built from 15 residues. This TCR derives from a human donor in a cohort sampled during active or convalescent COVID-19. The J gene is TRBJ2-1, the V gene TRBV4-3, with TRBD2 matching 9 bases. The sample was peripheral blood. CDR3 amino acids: CASSQSGRRNNEQFF. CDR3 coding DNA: TGCGCCAGCAGCCAAAGCGGGAGGAGGAACAATGAGCAGTTCTTC.